Shown below are 17 T cell receptor beta chains from a single sample sequenced in a study of OX40 agonist ivuxolimab in advanced cancers. This table comes from immunoSEQ multiplex PCR, and its TCRdb copy is limited to in-frame clones, with some not included. The sample has around 65,000 clones; approximately 91% are singletons. The specimen was CD4+ or CD8+ T cells sorted from blood, collected in a trial of the OX40 agonist ivuxolimab. Receptors were obtained from an adult with an advanced solid tumor such as melanoma, head and neck, liver or kidney cancer.

V and J are TRBV28 and TRBJ1-1; the match to TRBD1 covers 7 bases. In germline, CDR1 is MDHEN, CDR2 SYDVKM. The ends lost 5 bases at V and 6 bases at J; junction bases unmatched: 9. This CDR3 is 14 amino acids long. The CDR3 spells CASSTISGGSEAFF. The CDR3 DNA reads as TGTGCCAGCAGTACTATATCAGGGGGGTCTGAAGCTTTCTTT.

The gene calls are TRBV14 and TRBJ2-7; TRBD1 or TRBD2 may be the D gene (5 bases each). Germline CDR1 reads SGHDN; CDR2 reads FVKESK. CDR3 length: 14 amino acids. Deletions cut 4 bases from V and 2 bases from J, with 12 bases between. Written as DNA, the CDR3 is TGTGCCAGCAGCCGGGAGACAGCCACCTACGAGCAGTACTTC. It translates to CASSRETATYEQYF.

J is TRBJ2-3 and V is TRBV11-3; 11 nucleotides align to TRBD2. The CDR3 loop spans 16 amino acids. CDR1 is SGHNT, CDR2 YENEEA, per germline. The junction had 4 bases not matched to a gene; V was cut back by 5 bases and J by 0 bases. CDR3 protein: CASSDWTSGSTDTQYF. CDR3 DNA sequence: TGTGCCAGCAGCGACTGGACTAGCGGGAGCACAGATACGCAGTATTTT.

V and J are TRBV6-1 and TRBJ1-4; TRBD1 might be the D (5 bases). CDR1 MNHNS and CDR2 SASEGT come from the germline V gene. Between the trimmed V and J ends, which lost 2 bases and 7 bases, there was a span of 14 bases. This CDR3 is 15 amino acids long. The CDR3 here is CASSETGGPGEKLFF. DNA for the CDR3: TGTGCCAGCAGTGAAACGGGGGGACCCGGTGAAAAACTGTTTTTT.

This chain uses TRBV6-5 with TRBJ2-7; D gene ambiguous. From germline, CDR1 is MNHEY and CDR2 SVGAGI. The CDR3 is 13 amino acids. V lost 6 bases to trimming and J lost 1 base, with 10 bases between them. CDR3: CASRNTVSYEQYF. In nucleotides, the CDR3 is TGTGCCAGCAGAAATACAGTTTCCTACGAGCAGTACTTC.

The chain couples TRBV5-6 to TRBJ2-6; D remains unclear. Germline CDR1 reads SGHDT; CDR2 reads YYEEEE. The V gene lost 0 bases and the J gene lost 0 bases, with 7 bases spanning the gap. The CDR3 has 16 residues. CDR3 sequence (DNA): TGTGCCAGCAGCTTGGGCAGGAGCTCTGGGGCCAACGTCCTGACTTTC. The encoded protein is CASSLGRSSGANVLTF.

V and J are TRBV2 and TRBJ2-1; D is ambiguous. There are 13 residues in the CDR3. Germline V gene lookup returns CDR1 SNHLY and CDR2 FYNNEI. V shed 8 bases and J shed 9 bases, with 17 bases lying between them. The CDR3 protein is CASGSTPQSEQFF. Here the CDR3 DNA reads TGTGCCAGCGGTAGCACACCCCAGAGTGAGCAGTTCTTC.

A single count supports this clone. DNA of the CDR3: TGTGCCAGCAGTTACTCCGTCAGGGGGGCACAAGCTTTCTTT. Its protein is CASSYSVRGAQAFF. The chain carries TRBV6-6 and TRBJ1-1; 7 bases agree with TRBD1. V shed 0 bases and J 9 bases; nucleotides not matched to a gene: 7. This CDR3 region has 14 residues. Germline lookup yields CDR1 MNHNY and CDR2 SVGAGI (reference sequence).

The V call is TRBV15, the J call TRBJ2-3; 10 bases match TRBD1. The CDR3 runs 20 residues. Germline CDR1 LNHNV, CDR2 YYDKDF (reference sequence). V shed 3 bases, J shed 6 bases, and the junction held 21 bases outside the gene matches. CDR3 sequence reads: CATSREGQGLNWKRQDTQYF. CDR3 bases: TGTGCCACCAGCAGGGAGGGACAGGGGTTGAATTGGAAACGTCAGGATACGCAGTATTTT.

The chain has TRBV10-3 and TRBJ1-1; no reliable D call. Trimming stripped 10 bases from V and 0 bases from J, with 12 bases between. The CDR3 spans 13 residues. Germline CDR1 is ENHRY and CDR2 is SYGVKD. The CDR3 DNA reads as TGTGCCACTCGAGAGCAAATGAACACTGAAGCTTTCTTT. Protein: CATREQMNTEAFF.

The J gene is TRBJ2-1, the V gene TRBV7-8; D gene unclear. Germline CDR1 is SGHVS and CDR2 is FQNEAQ. The V end was cut by 0 bases, the J end by 6 bases, with 6 bases between. This CDR3 spans 13 amino acids. The CDR3 DNA follows: TGTGCCAGCAGCTTAGCTGGTATCAATGAGCAGTTCTTC. Amino acid sequence: CASSLAGINEQFF.

This clone is labeled as medium-sized. V usage is TRBV4-2 and J usage is TRBJ1-2; 9 positions agree with TRBD1. The length of the CDR3 is 15 residues. With 1 base clipped from V and 7 bases from J, the junction kept 7 bases outside the gene matches. In germline, CDR1 is LGHNA, CDR2 YNFKEQ. CDR3 sequence (DNA): TGTGCCAGCAGCCAAGCGACAGGGGGTTTTGTTGGCTACACCTTC. Its translation is CASSQATGGFVGYTF.

This clone was picked up one time. V and J are TRBV25-1 and TRBJ1-3, with D maybe TRBD1 (6 bases). The germline gives CDR1 MGHDK, CDR2 SYGVNS. Trimming cost V 2 bases and J 1 base, with 6 bases left between them. This CDR3 is built from 14 residues. The CDR3 sequence is CASSEQGSGNTIYF. DNA of the CDR3: TGTGCCAGCAGTGAACAGGGGTCTGGAAACACCATATATTTT.

V is TRBV5-1 and J is TRBJ2-3, with D perhaps matching TRBD1 (6 bases). CDR1 is SGHRS and CDR2 is YFSETQ in the germline V gene. V was clipped by 3 bases and J by 3 bases, with 8 bases between them. This CDR3 has 13 amino acids. The CDR3: CASSSQGTDTQYF. Here the CDR3 DNA reads TGCGCCAGCAGCTCACAGGGTACAGATACGCAGTATTTT.

V is TRBV28 and J is TRBJ1-2; possibly TRBD1 for D (5 bases). The ends were cut back, 3 bases at V and 0 bases at J, with 11 bases in the middle. Germline V gene lookup returns CDR1 MDHEN and CDR2 SYDVKM. This CDR3 contains 15 residues. CDR3 DNA sequence: TGTGCCAGCAGTTTTGGGGGGGAAGCTAACTATGGCTACACCTTC. Amino acid sequence: CASSFGGEANYGYTF.

The chain has TRBV4-1 and TRBJ1-4; tentative D call: TRBD1 (6 bases). Germline loops: CDR1 MGHRA, CDR2 YSYEKL. CDR3 length equals 16 residues. The germline V and J ends were trimmed by 1 base and 8 bases, with 17 bases remaining between them. The CDR3 bases are TGCGCCAGCAGCCAAGGGGGGGACAAACTAGGGGAAAAACTGTTTTTT. The encoded protein is CASSQGGDKLGEKLFF.

The chain recombines TRBV28 with TRBJ1-2; 7 bases agree with TRBD1. The CDR3 has 14 amino acids. CDR1 is MDHEN and CDR2 is SYDVKM in the germline V gene. Trimming at V came to 5 bases and at J to 4 bases, leaving 7 bases not matched to a gene. The CDR3 reads CASSPGQKGYGYTF. CDR3 DNA sequence: TGTGCCAGCAGTCCGGGACAGAAAGGCTATGGCTACACCTTC.